This is a list of T cell receptor beta chains from one sample in a study of memory CD4+ T cells and cytomegalovirus serostatus. The table came from immunoSEQ multiplex PCR; TCRdb's copy has only in-frame clones and leaves some out. The data hold around 25,000 clones, with roughly 80% observed a single time. Sequenced material: memory CD4+ T cells from blood. These receptors all come from an adult in good health and CMV-seronegative. CDR3s include the opening cysteine and the closing phenylalanine or tryptophan. D genes are given only for firm matches. Size values are once, few and many counts, or a class for expanded clones, and some rows have none.

D gene: TRBD2; clone size: -; J gene: TRBJ2-2; V gene: TRBV5-1; CDR3 length: 15; CDR3 protein: CASRSDSGATGELFF; CDR3 DNA: TGCGCCAGCAGATCGGATAGCGGGGCTACCGGGGAGCTGTTTTTT
D gene: TRBD2; clone size: -; J gene: TRBJ2-1; V gene: TRBV11-2; CDR3 length: 15; CDR3 protein: CASSLGSGGINEQFF; CDR3 DNA: TGTGCCAGCAGCTTAGGGAGCGGGGGGATTAATGAGCAGTTCTTC
D gene: -; clone size: -; J gene: TRBJ2-3; V gene: TRBV19; CDR3 length: 17; CDR3 protein: CASSGSQDSRNTDTQYF; CDR3 DNA: TGTGCCAGTAGTGGTTCACAGGACAGCCGGAACACAGATACGCAGTATTTT
D gene: -; clone size: -; J gene: TRBJ1-4; V gene: TRBV7-9; CDR3 length: 15; CDR3 protein: CASSFPSTTNEKLFF; CDR3 DNA: TGTGCCAGCAGCTTCCCAAGTACAACTAATGAAAAACTGTTTTTT
D gene: -; clone size: -; J gene: TRBJ1-2; V gene: TRBV14; CDR3 length: 15; CDR3 protein: CASSRVTAPNYGYTF; CDR3 DNA: TGTGCCAGCAGCCGAGTGACAGCTCCTAACTATGGCTACACCTTC
D gene: TRBD1; clone size: -; J gene: TRBJ1-5; V gene: TRBV7-6; CDR3 length: 14; CDR3 protein: CASSLTGINQPQHF; CDR3 DNA: TGTGCCAGCAGCCTGACAGGGATCAATCAGCCCCAGCATTTT
D gene: -; clone size: once; J gene: TRBJ1-3; V gene: TRBV13; CDR3 length: 13; CDR3 protein: CASSLKVENTIYF; CDR3 DNA: TGTGCCAGCAGCTTAAAGGTTGAAAACACCATATATTTT
D gene: -; clone size: -; J gene: TRBJ2-3; V gene: TRBV28; CDR3 length: 17; CDR3 protein: CASSSQGGRALTDTQYF; CDR3 DNA: TGTGCCAGCAGTTCGCAAGGTGGTCGGGCTTTGACAGATACGCAGTATTTT
D gene: TRBD1; clone size: -; J gene: TRBJ1-1; V gene: TRBV6-5; CDR3 length: 14; CDR3 protein: CASSLGQGNTEAFF; CDR3 DNA: TGTGCCAGCAGTTTGGGACAGGGAAACACTGAAGCTTTCTTT
D gene: TRBD1; clone size: -; J gene: TRBJ2-7; V gene: TRBV19; CDR3 length: 13; CDR3 protein: CAIWTGGSYEQYF; CDR3 DNA: TGTGCCATTTGGACAGGGGGCTCATACGAGCAGTACTTC
D gene: TRBD1; clone size: few; J gene: TRBJ1-2; V gene: TRBV7-2; CDR3 length: 14; CDR3 protein: CASSSRGRAYGYTF; CDR3 DNA: TGTGCCAGCAGCTCCAGGGGGCGAGCCTATGGCTACACCTTC
D gene: TRBD2; clone size: -; J gene: TRBJ2-1; V gene: TRBV5-5; CDR3 length: 15; CDR3 protein: CASSLSGRALNEQFF; CDR3 DNA: TGTGCCAGCAGCCTCAGCGGGAGGGCCCTCAATGAGCAGTTCTTC
D gene: -; clone size: -; J gene: TRBJ1-1; V gene: TRBV19; CDR3 length: 13; CDR3 protein: CASSYTRATEAFF; CDR3 DNA: TGTGCCAGTAGTTATACCAGGGCCACTGAAGCTTTCTTT
D gene: -; clone size: few; J gene: TRBJ1-1; V gene: TRBV30; CDR3 length: 13; CDR3 protein: CAWSLSGVGEAFF; CDR3 DNA: TGTGCCTGGAGTCTCTCAGGGGTCGGTGAAGCTTTCTTT
D gene: -; clone size: -; J gene: TRBJ1-4; V gene: TRBV9; CDR3 length: 15; CDR3 protein: CASSANPIASEKLFF; CDR3 DNA: TGTGCCAGCAGCGCGAATCCAATAGCGTCTGAAAAACTGTTTTTT
D gene: -; clone size: -; J gene: TRBJ2-1; V gene: TRBV27; CDR3 length: 14; CDR3 protein: CASSLTLAGNEQFF; CDR3 DNA: TGTGCCAGCAGTTTAACCCTAGCAGGCAATGAGCAGTTCTTC
D gene: -; clone size: -; J gene: TRBJ2-7; V gene: TRBV7-2; CDR3 length: 16; CDR3 protein: CASRLMGADPTYEQYF; CDR3 DNA: TGTGCCAGCAGATTGATGGGGGCGGACCCTACCTACGAGCAGTACTTC
D gene: -; clone size: few; J gene: TRBJ1-5; V gene: TRBV28; CDR3 length: 14; CDR3 protein: CASRAQGPNQPQHF; CDR3 DNA: TGTGCCAGCAGGGCCCAGGGCCCCAATCAGCCCCAGCATTTT
D gene: -; clone size: -; J gene: TRBJ1-1; V gene: TRBV18; CDR3 length: 16; CDR3 protein: CASSPARDYMNTEAFF; CDR3 DNA: TGTGCCAGCTCACCGGCACGGGACTACATGAACACTGAAGCTTTCTTT
D gene: -; clone size: -; J gene: TRBJ1-1; V gene: TRBV29-1; CDR3 length: 15; CDR3 protein: CSVAGTLGLNTEAFF; CDR3 DNA: TGCAGCGTTGCCGGGACATTGGGGTTGAACACTGAAGCTTTCTTT
D gene: TRBD1; clone size: -; J gene: TRBJ2-1; V gene: TRBV4-1; CDR3 length: 16; CDR3 protein: CASSQDSGTGVNEQFF; CDR3 DNA: TGCGCCAGCAGCCAGGATTCCGGGACAGGGGTCAATGAGCAGTTCTTC
D gene: TRBD2; clone size: -; J gene: TRBJ2-3; V gene: TRBV11-2; CDR3 length: 16; CDR3 protein: CASSLERTSGTDTQYF; CDR3 DNA: TGTGCCAGCAGCTTAGAAAGAACTAGCGGCACAGATACGCAGTATTTT
D gene: -; clone size: -; J gene: TRBJ2-5; V gene: TRBV19; CDR3 length: 13; CDR3 protein: CASSIQGGETQYF; CDR3 DNA: TGTGCCAGTAGTATTCAGGGTGGGGAGACCCAGTACTTC
D gene: -; clone size: -; J gene: TRBJ1-3; V gene: TRBV19; CDR3 length: 13; CDR3 protein: CATFRGDGNTIYF; CDR3 DNA: TGTGCCACCTTTCGGGGGGATGGAAACACCATATATTTT
D gene: TRBD2; clone size: -; J gene: TRBJ2-7; V gene: TRBV11-3; CDR3 length: 14; CDR3 protein: CASSPTREGYEQYF; CDR3 DNA: TGTGCCAGCAGCCCCACCCGGGAGGGGTACGAGCAGTACTTC
D gene: -; clone size: -; J gene: TRBJ1-2; V gene: TRBV7-6; CDR3 length: 13; CDR3 protein: CASSLEHHYGYTF; CDR3 DNA: TGTGCCAGCAGCTTAGAACATCACTATGGCTACACCTTC
D gene: TRBD2; clone size: -; J gene: TRBJ2-7; V gene: TRBV19; CDR3 length: 18; CDR3 protein: CASSRTSLHGVNTYEQYF; CDR3 DNA: TGTGCCAGTAGCCGGACTAGCCTCCACGGGGTTAACACGTACGAGCAGTACTTC
D gene: -; clone size: -; J gene: TRBJ2-1; V gene: TRBV29-1; CDR3 length: 15; CDR3 protein: CSVQGGHGTYNEQFF; CDR3 DNA: TGCAGCGTACAAGGAGGTCACGGGACCTACAATGAGCAGTTCTTC
D gene: -; clone size: -; J gene: TRBJ2-3; V gene: TRBV5-4; CDR3 length: 15; CDR3 protein: CASSSGTYFTDTQYF; CDR3 DNA: TGTGCCAGCAGCTCCGGGACTTACTTCACAGATACGCAGTATTTT